The 4 T cell receptor beta chains below all came from one sample that was sequenced in a study of technical replicates of blood from several donors. The assay was immunoSEQ multiplex PCR, and TCRdb's table has in-frame clones only and misses some. The sample lists 60,000 to 90,000 clones, roughly 97% occurring once. Specimen: T cells isolated from PBMCs. The receptors come from a human donor in good health.

The chain recombines TRBV19 with TRBJ2-7; 9 bases fit TRBD2. The trim removed 4 bases at V and 7 bases at J, leaving 8 bases unmatched. CDR3 size: 14 residues. In germline, CDR1 is LNHDA, CDR2 SQIVND (reference sequence). The CDR3 bases are TGTGCCAGTAGTAACACAGGACTAGCGTGGGAGCAGTACTTC. Translated, it gives CASSNTGLAWEQYF.

This chain joins TRBV15 and TRBJ1-4; D is possibly TRBD1 (5 bases). V was pared by 9 bases and J by 3 bases, with 11 bases between. Germline V gene lookup returns CDR1 LNHNV and CDR2 YYDKDF (reference sequence). CDR3 length: 13 amino acids. CDR3 amino acids: CATGGAANEKLFF. CDR3 nucleotides: TGTGCCACGGGCGGGGCCGCTAATGAAAAACTGTTTTTT.

A single count supports this clone. The chain is built from TRBV30 and TRBJ1-4; D is uncertain. CDR1 and CDR2 (germline): GTSNPN, SVGIG (reference sequence). The V gene lost 4 bases and the J gene lost 5 bases, with 11 bases spanning the gap. This CDR3 is 13 amino acids long. CDR3 loop: CAWTAGWNEKLFF. CDR3 coding DNA: TGTGCCTGGACGGCAGGCTGGAATGAAAAACTGTTTTTT. Full variable domain (remainder filled in from reference TRBV30 and TRBJ1-4): SQTIHQWPATLVQPVGSPLSLECTVEGTSNPNLYWYRQAAGRGLQLLFYSVGIGQISSEVPQNLSASRPQDRQFILSSKKLLLSDSGFYLCAWTAGWNEKLFFGSGTQLSVL.

The V call is TRBV11-2, the J call TRBJ2-6; 7 bases are shared with TRBD1. Trimming took 5 bases from V and 0 from J; bases not matched to a gene: 10. Looked up from germline, CDR1 is SGHAT and CDR2 is FQNNGV. The CDR3 runs 18 residues. The DNA of the CDR3 is TGTGCCAGCAGCGGTCCCGGGACAGCCTACTCTGGGGCCAACGTCCTGACTTTC. This encodes CASSGPGTAYSGANVLTF. Using reference TRBV11-2 and TRBJ2-6 for the parts outside the CDR3, the full variable domain is EAGVAQSPRYKIIEKRQSVAFWCNPISGHATLYWYQQILGQGPKLLIQFQNNGVVDDSQLPKDRFSAERLKGVDSTLKIQPAKLEDSAVYLCASSGPGTAYSGANVLTFGAGSRLTVL.